Following are 21 T cell receptor beta chains from one sample sequenced in a study of shared clonotypes between healthy human individuals. Profiled with immunoSEQ multiplex PCR; TCRdb holds only in-frame clones, not every one. This sample carries some 690,000 clones, less than 95% of them seen once, and the ten largest clones take approximately 35%. The specimen was memory CD8+ T cells from PBMCs. Sample subset: CD45RO+ cells pooled with CCR7-negative TemRA cells. These receptors came from a man aged 18 to 30 in good health. Some clones in this sample may be carry-over from other donors' samples.

V and J are TRBV28 and TRBJ2-1, with D perhaps TRBD1 (6 bases). The V gene lost 6 bases and the J gene lost 6 bases, with 27 bases spanning the gap. Germline CDR1 reads MDHEN; CDR2 reads SYDVKM. The CDR3 is made up of 18 amino acids. The CDR3 region has the DNA TGTGCCAGCAGCCCCCTCCCTTTGGGGGCGGAGCGACTCAATGAGCAGTTCTTC. Residues: CASSPLPLGAERLNEQFF.

The V and J genes are TRBV27 and TRBJ1-5; D remains ambiguous. The germline V gene encodes CDR1 MNHEY and CDR2 SMNVEV (reference sequence). V gave up 4 bases and J gave up 0 bases, with 7 bases separating them. The CDR3 is 14 residues long. In nucleotides, the CDR3 is TGTGCCAGCAGTTCCCTTCATAGCAATCAGCCCCAGCATTTT. This translates into CASSSLHSNQPQHF.

The rearrangement links TRBV6-1 to TRBJ2-7, with D unclear. CDR1 is MNHNS and CDR2 is SASEGT in the germline V gene. CDR3 length: 14 amino acids. Trimming cost V 3 bases and J 3 bases, with 12 bases left between them. The CDR3 DNA is TGTGCCAGCAGTGACCGGGCCTTCGTCTACGAGCAGTACTTC. Amino acids: CASSDRAFVYEQYF.

The rearrangement links TRBV21-1 to TRBJ2-7; the table gives TRBD2 as D, unverified against the DNA. TRBV21-1 is shown as a pseudogene. The length of the CDR3 is 13 residues. The CDR3 loop reads CASSKGEVDEQYF. As DNA, the CDR3 is TGTGCCAGCAGCAAGGGGGAGGTCGACGAGCAGTACTTC.

Here the CDR3 DNA reads TGTGCCTCGGGGGGGGGCTTCTATGGCTACACCTTC. Residues: CASGGGFYGYTF. V usage is TRBV10-3 and J usage is TRBJ1-2, with D perhaps TRBD1 (6 bases). V lost 11 bases to trimming and J lost 4 bases, with 14 bases between them. The CDR3 has 12 amino acids. Per germline, CDR1 ENHRY and CDR2 SYGVKD.

The rearrangement uses TRBV6-5 and TRBJ2-7; possibly TRBD2 for D (6 bases). Germline assignment: CDR1 MNHEY and CDR2 SVGAGI. The V end was cut by 6 bases, the J end by 3 bases, with 15 bases between. This CDR3 contains 14 residues. The DNA for the CDR3 is TGTGCCAGCAGCACGGGCCTAGCGAGCTACGAGCAGTACTTC. This sequence encodes CASSTGLASYEQYF.

This clone occurred once. The rearrangement links TRBV7-6 to TRBJ2-1; 10 positions agree with TRBD1. Germline CDR1 is SGHVS and CDR2 is FNYEAQ. The CDR3 runs to 16 residues. Trimming cost V 1 base and J 2 bases; bases outside gene matches: 2. The CDR3 nucleotides are TGTGCCAGCAGCTTAGGTGGGACAGGGGCCTACAATGAGCAGTTCTTC. It yields the protein CASSLGGTGAYNEQFF.

The rearrangement links TRBV7-9 to TRBJ1-2; D perhaps matches TRBD1 (5 bases). V gave up 4 bases and J gave up 0 bases, with 6 bases separating them. Germline CDR1 reads SEHNR; CDR2 reads FQNEAQ (reference sequence). This CDR3 has 13 amino acids. CDR3 coding DNA: TGTGCCAGCAGCTCGGGGGCTAACTATGGCTACACCTTC. Amino acids: CASSSGANYGYTF.

Details on this clone: Distinct nucleotide sequences in the sample also encode this CDR3. V and J are TRBV6-6 and TRBJ1-1, with 8 bases lining up with TRBD1. Trimming removed 6 bases from V and 1 base from J; junction bases left unmatched: 4. The CDR3 covers 14 residues. Germline CDR1 MNHNY, CDR2 SVGAGI (reference sequence). The CDR3 sequence: CASSLDRANTEAFF. CDR3 in DNA: TGTGCCAGCAGCTTGGACAGGGCGAACACTGAAGCTTTCTTT.

This clone was seen more than once but under ten times. The chain uses TRBV28 and TRBJ2-1; a possible D gene is TRBD1 (5 bases). Looked up from germline, CDR1 is MDHEN and CDR2 is SYDVKM. The CDR3 runs 14 residues. The V end lost 5 bases, the J end lost 12 bases, and 20 bases lay between the germline ends. In nucleotides, the CDR3 is TGTGCCAGCAGTCTCCCTGACGAGGCGGACACGCAGTTCTTC. Amino acid sequence: CASSLPDEADTQFF.

This rearrangement joins TRBV7-3 to TRBJ2-2; D is unresolved. V lost 4 bases, J lost 0 bases, and 12 bases lay in between. The CDR3 loop spans 16 amino acids. CDR1 and CDR2 from the germline V gene are SGHTA and FQGTGA. CDR3 in amino acids: CASSSPGVTNTGELFF. For the CDR3, the DNA is TGTGCCAGCAGCTCCCCAGGAGTTACGAACACCGGGGAGCTGTTTTTT.

For this clone: Other DNA variants within this sample encode the same CDR3. This chain links TRBV27 with TRBJ2-7; D not certain. The CDR3 spans 13 residues. V shed 2 bases and J shed 1 base, with 6 bases lying between them. Germline V gives CDR1 MNHEY, CDR2 SMNVEV (reference sequence). This CDR3 is CASSLGRSYEQYF. The DNA for the CDR3 is TGTGCCAGCAGTTTAGGGCGTTCCTACGAGCAGTACTTC.

V usage is TRBV7-9 and J usage is TRBJ2-2; 7 bases align to TRBD1. Per the germline V gene, CDR1 is SEHNR and CDR2 is FQNEAQ (reference sequence). This CDR3 region has 17 residues. V lost 1 base and J lost 1; bases outside the gene matches: 6. In DNA, the CDR3 is TGTGCCAGCAGCTTAGGACAGGGAACCAAGAACACCGGGGAGCTGTTTTTT. This translates into CASSLGQGTKNTGELFF.

The chain joins TRBV6-5 to TRBJ2-2; maybe TRBD2 (6 bases). The CDR3 runs 14 residues. V was trimmed by 5 bases and J by 8 bases, leaving 15 bases between them. The germline V gene encodes CDR1 MNHEY and CDR2 SVGAGI. CDR3 DNA: TGTGCCAGCAGTCCCGCCTACGGGACTGGGGAGCTGTTTTTT. Translating it yields CASSPAYGTGELFF.

The chain employs TRBV27 and TRBJ2-1; 9 nucleotides align to TRBD1. Losses at the gene ends were 4 bases for V and 5 bases for J; bases not matched to a gene: 9. Per the germline V gene, CDR1 is MNHEY and CDR2 is SMNVEV (reference sequence). This CDR3 region has 16 residues. CDR3 nucleotides: TGTGCCAGCAGTTCAACGGGACAGGGTCTACACAATGAGCAGTTCTTC. This gives the protein CASSSTGQGLHNEQFF.

The chain uses TRBV6-1 and TRBJ2-7; D ambiguous. The CDR3 loop spans 15 amino acids. From germline, CDR1 is MNHNS and CDR2 SASEGT. Trimming removed 0 bases at V and 1 base at J, with 10 bases between. In DNA, the CDR3 is TGTGCCAGCAGTGAAGCGAGGCTGCAATCCTACGAGCAGTACTTC. This sequence encodes CASSEARLQSYEQYF.

This rearrangement joins TRBV9 to TRBJ1-4; D is possibly TRBD1 (5 bases). CDR3 length: 12 amino acids. The ends were cut back, 3 bases at V and 5 bases at J, with 5 bases in the middle. CDR1 and CDR2 (germline): SGDLS, YYNGEE. The CDR3 spells CASSGQNEKLFF. The CDR3 DNA reads as TGTGCCAGCAGCGGACAGAATGAAAAACTGTTTTTT.

V and J are TRBV7-3 and TRBJ2-3; no clear D gene. The CDR3 has 15 amino acids. Germline values: CDR1 SGHTA, CDR2 FQGTGA. V dropped 2 bases and J dropped 0 bases, with 9 bases sitting between them. CDR3 loop: CASSLLGFSTDTQYF. CDR3 nucleotide sequence: TGTGCCAGCAGCTTATTGGGATTCAGCACAGATACGCAGTATTTT.

The chain has TRBV6-1 and TRBJ1-1; D is uncertain. The V gene lost 5 bases and the J gene lost 6 bases, with 13 bases spanning the gap. The CDR3 consists of 13 residues. The germline V gene encodes CDR1 MNHNS and CDR2 SASEGT. The CDR3, as DNA: TGTGCCAGCAGTAGGGCCCCTTCGTCTGAAGCTTTCTTT. Translating gives CASSRAPSSEAFF.

The chain couples TRBV27 to TRBJ2-6; D unclear. The CDR3 contains 14 residues. The V gene's germline CDR1 is MNHEY and CDR2 SMNVEV (reference sequence). Between the trimmed V and J ends, which lost 6 bases and 0 bases, there was a span of 6 bases. The CDR3, as DNA: TGTGCCAGCAGCGGACGCTCTGGGGCCAACGTCCTGACTTTC. The encoded protein is CASSGRSGANVLTF.

J is TRBJ1-1 and V is TRBV2; unclear D gene. This CDR3 spans 17 amino acids. The V and J ends lost 10 bases and 1 base respectively, with 25 bases between them. Germline V CDR1 and CDR2: SNHLY, FYNNEI. CDR3 sequence: CATLLGGRPGSNTEAFF. CDR3 coding DNA: TGTGCCACGCTGTTGGGCGGCCGACCTGGGTCGAACACTGAAGCTTTCTTT.